The text below deals with one T cell receptor beta chain. The antigen remains undetermined. This sample is drawn from a study of T cell responses to AZD1222 COVID-19 vaccine. TCRdb's table, derived via immunoSEQ multiplex PCR, lists solely in-frame clones and lacks some. The table has some 130,000 clones, approximately 90% seen once. Study conclusions and caveats: Distributed over spike, vaccine-associated CD4 TCRs predominated at 160-218 and 743-854. Most donors were white British, females outnumbered males, and clonal diversity was possibly underestimated. Repertoires were sampled only after the peak T cell response. Two doses of AZD1222 preceded a rise in Spike-specific TCR breadth and depth.

The CDR3 has 15 amino acids. J lost 5 bases, V lost 4 bases, and 8 bases had no gene match. Per the germline V gene, CDR1 is SGDLS and CDR2 is YYNGEE. This sample comprised peripheral blood, obtained on day 0 of AZD1222 vaccination. The source of this sequence is an adult in good health. The rearrangement joins TRBV9 to TRBJ1-2; TRBD1 matches 10 bases. CDR3 sequence (DNA): TGTGCCAGCAGCCCCGGGACAGGGGCATCGTATGGCTACACCTTC. Protein sequence: CASSPGTGASYGYTF. The variable domain in full, with the rest retrieved from reference TRBV9 and TRBJ1-2, is DSGVTQTPKHLITATGQRVTLRCSPRSGDLSVYWYQQSLDQGLQFLIQYYNGEERAKGNILERFSAQQFPDLHSELNLSSLELGDSALYFCASSPGTGASYGYTFGSGTRLTVV.